This record concerns one TCR beta chain sequence. TCRdb keeps only in-frame clones here, not all; method: immunoSEQ multiplex PCR. The sample records approximately 10,000 clones, around 78% being singletons. This sample's treatment: randomized to nivolumab then ipilimumab (arm A) or the reverse (arm B). None of the patients previously received DNA-damaging chemotherapy. Live CD3+CD8+ CD19− CD56− cells were sorted from PBMCs. This entry comes from a study of sequential checkpoint blockade in melanoma. On the study more broadly: Randomization was 1:1 between first-line nivolumab→ipilimumab and ipilimumab→nivolumab. After both sequences, patients received maintenance nivolumab.

V lost 5 bases, J lost 0 bases, and 3 bases stayed unmatched. This CDR3 contains 14 residues. The V gene's germline CDR1 is MNHEY and CDR2 SMNVEV (reference sequence). The V call is TRBV27, the J call TRBJ1-2; 7 positions match TRBD1. This sequence originates from a human donor with melanoma. The sample consisted of CD8+ T cells sorted from blood (inferred from file names), taken from a patient given nivolumab and ipilimumab in sequence. CDR3 in DNA: TGTGCCAGCAGTCCCCAGGGGGCTAACTATGGCTACACCTTC. This sequence encodes CASSPQGANYGYTF.